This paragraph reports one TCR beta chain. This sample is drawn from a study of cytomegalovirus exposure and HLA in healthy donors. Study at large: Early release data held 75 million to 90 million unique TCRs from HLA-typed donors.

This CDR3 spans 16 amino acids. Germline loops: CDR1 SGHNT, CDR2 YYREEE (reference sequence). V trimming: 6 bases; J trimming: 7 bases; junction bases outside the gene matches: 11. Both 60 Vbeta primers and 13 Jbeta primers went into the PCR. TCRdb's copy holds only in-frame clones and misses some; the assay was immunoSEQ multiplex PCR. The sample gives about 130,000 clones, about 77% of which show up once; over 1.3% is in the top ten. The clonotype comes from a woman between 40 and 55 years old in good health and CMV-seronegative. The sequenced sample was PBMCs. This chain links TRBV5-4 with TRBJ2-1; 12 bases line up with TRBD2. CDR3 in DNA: TGTGCCAGCAACAGGGTTACTAGCGGGGGGTGGAATGAGCAGTTCTTC. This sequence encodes CASNRVTSGGWNEQFF.